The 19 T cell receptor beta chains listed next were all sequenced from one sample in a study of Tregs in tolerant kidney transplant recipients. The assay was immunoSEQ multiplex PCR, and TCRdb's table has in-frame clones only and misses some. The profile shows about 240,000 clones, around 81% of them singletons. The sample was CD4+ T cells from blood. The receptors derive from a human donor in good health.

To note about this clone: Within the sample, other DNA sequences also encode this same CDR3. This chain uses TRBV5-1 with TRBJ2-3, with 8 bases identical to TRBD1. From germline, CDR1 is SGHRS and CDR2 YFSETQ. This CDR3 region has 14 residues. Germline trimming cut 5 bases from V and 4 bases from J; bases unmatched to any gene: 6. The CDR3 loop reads CASSLQGEADTQYF. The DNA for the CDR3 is TGCGCCAGCAGTTTACAGGGGGAGGCAGATACGCAGTATTTT.

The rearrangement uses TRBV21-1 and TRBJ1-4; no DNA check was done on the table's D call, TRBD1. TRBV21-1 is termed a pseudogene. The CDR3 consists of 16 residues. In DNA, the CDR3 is TGTGCCAGCAGCAACAGGGGCCGGGCAACTAATGAAAAACTGTTTTTT. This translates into CASSNRGRATNEKLFF.

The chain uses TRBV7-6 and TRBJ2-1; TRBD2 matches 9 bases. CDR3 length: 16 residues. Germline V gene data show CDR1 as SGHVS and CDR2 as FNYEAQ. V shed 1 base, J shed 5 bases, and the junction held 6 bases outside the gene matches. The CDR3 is CASSLGSGGRNNEQFF. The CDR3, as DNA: TGTGCCAGCAGCTTAGGTAGCGGGGGTAGGAACAATGAGCAGTTCTTC.

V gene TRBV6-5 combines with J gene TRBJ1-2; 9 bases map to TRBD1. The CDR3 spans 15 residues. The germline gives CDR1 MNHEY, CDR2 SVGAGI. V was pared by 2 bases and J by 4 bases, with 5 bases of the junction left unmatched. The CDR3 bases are TGTGCCAGCAGTTACGGGGACAGGGCTGGCTATGGCTACACCTTC. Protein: CASSYGDRAGYGYTF.

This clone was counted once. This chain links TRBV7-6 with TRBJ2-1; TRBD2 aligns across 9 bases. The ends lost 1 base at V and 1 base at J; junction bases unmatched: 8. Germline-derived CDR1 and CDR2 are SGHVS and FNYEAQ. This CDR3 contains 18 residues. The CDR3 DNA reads TGTGCCAGCAGCTTAGGTAGGACTAGCGCCGCGTCCTACAATGAGCAGTTCTTC. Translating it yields CASSLGRTSAASYNEQFF.

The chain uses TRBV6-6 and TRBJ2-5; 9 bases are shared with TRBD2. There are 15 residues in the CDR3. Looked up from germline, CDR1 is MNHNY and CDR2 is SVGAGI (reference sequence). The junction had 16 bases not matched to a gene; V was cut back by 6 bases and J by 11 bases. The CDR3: CASSWGAGGPGEQYF. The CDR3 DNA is TGTGCCAGCAGCTGGGGCGCGGGAGGGCCGGGAGAGCAGTACTTC.

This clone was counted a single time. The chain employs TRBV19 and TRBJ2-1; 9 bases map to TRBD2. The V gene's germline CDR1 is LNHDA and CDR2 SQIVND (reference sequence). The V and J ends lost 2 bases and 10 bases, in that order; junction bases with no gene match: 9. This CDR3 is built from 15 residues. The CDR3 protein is CASSITSGGPGEQFF. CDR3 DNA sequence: TGTGCCAGTAGTATAACGAGCGGGGGGCCAGGAGAGCAGTTCTTC.

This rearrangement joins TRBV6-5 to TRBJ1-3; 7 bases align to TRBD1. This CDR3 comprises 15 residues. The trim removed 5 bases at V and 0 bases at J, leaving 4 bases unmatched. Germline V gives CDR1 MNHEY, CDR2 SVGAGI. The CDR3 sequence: CASSMDRFSGNTIYF. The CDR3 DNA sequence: TGTGCCAGCAGTATGGACAGGTTCTCTGGAAACACCATATATTTT.

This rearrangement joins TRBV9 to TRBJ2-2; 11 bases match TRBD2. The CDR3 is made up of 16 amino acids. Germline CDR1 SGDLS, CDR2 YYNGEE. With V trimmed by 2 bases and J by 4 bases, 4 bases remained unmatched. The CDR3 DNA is TGTGCCAGCAGCGTGCTAGCGGGAGGCGTCACCGGGGAGCTGTTTTTT. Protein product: CASSVLAGGVTGELFF.

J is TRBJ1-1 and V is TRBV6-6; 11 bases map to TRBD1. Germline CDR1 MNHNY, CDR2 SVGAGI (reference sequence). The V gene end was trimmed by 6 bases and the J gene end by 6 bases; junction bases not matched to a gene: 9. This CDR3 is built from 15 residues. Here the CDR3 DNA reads TGTGCCAGCAGGGGGACAGGGGGGGTTTCGGCTGAAGCTTTCTTT. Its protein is CASRGTGGVSAEAFF.

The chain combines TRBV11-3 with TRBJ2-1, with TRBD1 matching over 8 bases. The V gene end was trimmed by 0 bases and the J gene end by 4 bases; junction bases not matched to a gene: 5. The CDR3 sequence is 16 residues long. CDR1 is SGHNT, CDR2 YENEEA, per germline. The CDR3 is CASSLDLGTGYNEQFF. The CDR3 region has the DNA TGTGCCAGCAGCTTAGATCTAGGGACAGGATACAATGAGCAGTTCTTC.

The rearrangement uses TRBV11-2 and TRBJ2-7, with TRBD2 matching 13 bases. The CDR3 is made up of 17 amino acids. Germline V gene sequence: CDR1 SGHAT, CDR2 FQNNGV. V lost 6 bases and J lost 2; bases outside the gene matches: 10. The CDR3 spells CASRDWRTSGRAYEQYF. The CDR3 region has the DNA TGTGCCAGCAGGGATTGGAGAACTAGCGGGAGGGCCTACGAGCAGTACTTC.

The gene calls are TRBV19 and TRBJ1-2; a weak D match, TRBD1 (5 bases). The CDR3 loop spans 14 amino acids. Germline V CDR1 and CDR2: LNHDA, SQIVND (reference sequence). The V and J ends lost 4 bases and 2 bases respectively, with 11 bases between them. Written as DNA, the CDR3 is TGTGCCAGTAGTAAGCGGGGGGGAAACTATGGCTACACCTTC. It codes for CASSKRGGNYGYTF. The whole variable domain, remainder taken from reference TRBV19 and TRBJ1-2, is DGGITQSPKYLFRKEGQNVTLSCEQNLNHDAMYWYRQDPGQGLRLIYYSQIVNDFQKGDIAEGYSVSREKKESFPLTVTSAQKNPTAFYLCASSKRGGNYGYTFGSGTRLTVV.

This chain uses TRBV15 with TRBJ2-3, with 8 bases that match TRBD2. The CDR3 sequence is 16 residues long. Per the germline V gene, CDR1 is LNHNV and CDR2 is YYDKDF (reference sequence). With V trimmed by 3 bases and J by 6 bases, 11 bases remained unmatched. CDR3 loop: CATSRGTSAGADTQYF. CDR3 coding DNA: TGTGCCACCAGCAGGGGGACTAGTGCGGGTGCGGATACGCAGTATTTT.

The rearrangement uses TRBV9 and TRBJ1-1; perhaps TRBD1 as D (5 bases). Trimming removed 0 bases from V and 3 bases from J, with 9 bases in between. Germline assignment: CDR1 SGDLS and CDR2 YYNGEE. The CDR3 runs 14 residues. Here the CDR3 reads CASSVGYRHTEAFF. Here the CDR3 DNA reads TGTGCCAGCAGCGTAGGGTACAGGCACACTGAAGCTTTCTTT.

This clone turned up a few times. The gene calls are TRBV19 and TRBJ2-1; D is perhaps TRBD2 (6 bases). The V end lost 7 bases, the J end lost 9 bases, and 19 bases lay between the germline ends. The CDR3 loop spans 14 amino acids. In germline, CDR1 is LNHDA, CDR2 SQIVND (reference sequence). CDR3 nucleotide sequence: TGTGCCAGTAAGGCGGGATCGGCAATAGGTGAGCAGTTCTTC. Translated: CASKAGSAIGEQFF.

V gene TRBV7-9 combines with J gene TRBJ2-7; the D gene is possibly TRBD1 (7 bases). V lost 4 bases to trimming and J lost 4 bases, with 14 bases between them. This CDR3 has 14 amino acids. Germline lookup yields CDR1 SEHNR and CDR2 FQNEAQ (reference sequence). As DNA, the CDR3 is TGTGCCAGCAGCTCCGGAGGGGGCAGGTACGAGCAGTACTTC. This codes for CASSSGGGRYEQYF.

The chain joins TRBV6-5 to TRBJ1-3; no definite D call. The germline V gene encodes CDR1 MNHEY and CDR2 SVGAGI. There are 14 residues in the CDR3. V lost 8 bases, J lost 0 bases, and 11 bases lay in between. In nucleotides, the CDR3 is TGTGCCAGCTTCGCCCTCACCTCTGGAAACACCATATATTTT. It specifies CASFALTSGNTIYF.

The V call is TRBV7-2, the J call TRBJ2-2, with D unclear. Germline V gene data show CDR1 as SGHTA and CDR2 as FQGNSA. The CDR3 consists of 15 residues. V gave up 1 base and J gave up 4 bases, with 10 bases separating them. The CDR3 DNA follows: TGTGCCAGCAGCTTAGGTCGATGGGGCACCGGGGAGCTGTTTTTT. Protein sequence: CASSLGRWGTGELFF. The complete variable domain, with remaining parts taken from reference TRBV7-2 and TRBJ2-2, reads GAGVSQSPSNKVTEKGKDVELRCDPISGHTALYWYRQSLGQGLEFLIYFQGNSAPDKSGLPSDRFSAERTGGSVSTLTIQRTQQEDSAVYLCASSLGRWGTGELFFGEGSRLTVL.